The 19 T cell receptor beta chains given below trace back to one sample, sequenced in a study of shared clonotypes between healthy human individuals. Naive CD8 cells lacked CD45RO and underwent positive selection for CCR7, leaving out terminally differentiated effector memory CD45RA+ cells. Method: immunoSEQ multiplex PCR; TCRdb's copy keeps in-frame clones and lacks some. The sample contains about 750,000 clones, roughly 92% of which appear only once. Material for sequencing was naive CD8+ T cells sorted from blood. The receptor set was obtained from a man aged 25 to 45 in good health.

For this clone: Germline is not matched at one junction end, which may reflect a read error. V usage is TRBV7-7 and J usage is TRBJ2-1; 7 bases map to TRBD1. The CDR3 has 15 residues. Germline CDR1 and CDR2: SSHAT and FNYEAQ (reference sequence). For the CDR3, the DNA is TGTGCTAGCAGCTTAGCAGGACAGGACTACAATGAGCAGTTCTTC. Amino acid sequence: CASSLAGQDYNEQFF.

This rearrangement joins TRBV7-1 to TRBJ2-4; 7 positions agree with TRBD1. TRBV7-1 is marked as an open reading frame, function uncertain. This CDR3 has 15 residues. After removal of 5 bases from V and 7 bases from J, the junction contained 11 bases not matched to a gene. CDR3 coding DNA: TGTGCCAGCAGCCGGACGTCGGGCAGGGGGAACATTCAGTACTTC. Translating gives CASSRTSGRGNIQYF.

The chain combines TRBV21-1 with TRBJ1-2. TRBV21-1 is labeled a pseudogene. The CDR3 consists of 15 residues. CDR3 nucleotide sequence: TGTGCCAGCAGCCCAAAGAGAGCATGTCACGGGGGCTACACCTTC. Encoded protein: CASSPKRACHGGYTF.

This chain connects TRBV6-5 to TRBJ2-1; 8 nucleotides line up with TRBD2. The germline V gene encodes CDR1 MNHEY and CDR2 SVGAGI. The CDR3 length is 13 residues. Trimming at V came to 5 bases and at J to 9 bases, leaving 6 bases not matched to a gene. CDR3 DNA sequence: TGTGCCAGCAGTCCGGGAGGGGGTGGTGAGCAGTTCTTC. This encodes CASSPGGGGEQFF.

The CDR3 DNA reads TGTGCTAGTGGTTTGGGTCTAGGGCCCGGGGAGCTGTTTTTT. This encodes CASGLGLGPGELFF. The chain employs TRBV12-5 and TRBJ2-2; D unclear. The V end lost 1 base, the J end lost 6 bases, and 9 bases lay between the germline ends. The CDR3 spans 14 residues. Germline V gives CDR1 LGHNT, CDR2 FRNRAP.

The V gene is TRBV9, the J gene TRBJ1-2, with TRBD1 matching over 9 bases. Germline V gene lookup returns CDR1 SGDLS and CDR2 YYNGEE. V dropped 4 bases and J dropped 3; count of bases not matched to a gene: 7. The CDR3 runs to 15 residues. The DNA for the CDR3 is TGTGCCAGCAGCCCAGGGACAGGGAGCTACTATGGCTACACCTTC. Its translation: CASSPGTGSYYGYTF. Full variable domain (missing parts from reference TRBV9 and TRBJ1-2): DSGVTQTPKHLITATGQRVTLRCSPRSGDLSVYWYQQSLDQGLQFLIQYYNGEERAKGNILERFSAQQFPDLHSELNLSSLELGDSALYFCASSPGTGSYYGYTFGSGTRLTVV.

Details on this clone: The same CDR3 arises from other DNA sequences in this sample as well. The chain uses TRBV6-5 and TRBJ2-7; D is perhaps TRBD1 (5 bases). The CDR3 covers 14 residues. V was cut by 0 bases and J by 1 base, with 7 bases left in between. The V gene's germline CDR1 is MNHEY and CDR2 SVGAGI. The CDR3 loop is CASSYSRGSYEQYF. The CDR3 nucleotides are TGTGCCAGCAGTTACTCTAGGGGATCCTACGAGCAGTACTTC.

V usage is TRBV27 and J usage is TRBJ2-7; 14 nucleotides align to TRBD2. Germline V gene lookup returns CDR1 MNHEY and CDR2 SMNVEV (reference sequence). The CDR3 sequence is 17 residues long. After removal of 4 bases from V and 1 base from J, the junction contained 6 bases not matched to a gene. CDR3 in amino acids: CASSSGLAGVRSYEQYF. CDR3 sequence (DNA): TGTGCCAGCAGTTCGGGACTAGCGGGAGTTCGTTCCTACGAGCAGTACTTC.

The V call is TRBV14, the J call TRBJ2-7, with 8 bases matching TRBD2. The V gene's germline CDR1 is SGHDN and CDR2 FVKESK. CDR3 length equals 14 residues. The J segment lost 6 bases and the V segment lost 8 bases, leaving 12 bases of the junction unmatched. This CDR3 reads CASGRGGEWVEQYF. The CDR3 region has the DNA TGTGCCAGCGGCCGGGGGGGCGAGTGGGTCGAGCAGTACTTC.

This rearrangement joins TRBV23-1 to TRBJ2-1, with 8 bases fitting TRBD1. TRBV23-1 is an ORF for which the function is uncertain. V shed 5 bases and J 15 bases; nucleotides not matched to a gene: 9. The CDR3 totals 12 residues. CDR3 bases: TGCGCCAGCAGTGCCGACAGGGGTGGTACGTTCTTC. Translated: CASSADRGGTFF.

V gene TRBV7-9 combines with J gene TRBJ2-1, with 7 nucleotides matching TRBD1. The V gene's germline CDR1 is SEHNR and CDR2 FQNEAQ (reference sequence). The CDR3 extends over 14 amino acids. J was trimmed by 3 bases and V by 5 bases; bases with no gene match: 4. Written as DNA, the CDR3 is TGTGCCAGCAGCCCCCGACAGGGCTACAATGAGCAGTTCTTC. It yields the protein CASSPRQGYNEQFF.

The sample holds one count of this clone. The V gene is TRBV28, the J gene TRBJ2-1; D remains unclear. CDR1 and CDR2 from the germline V gene are MDHEN and SYDVKM. CDR3 length: 16 amino acids. V lost 3 bases and J lost 3, with 15 bases in between. This CDR3 reads CASSFSNTFRYNEQFF. In nucleotides, the CDR3 is TGTGCCAGCAGTTTTTCGAATACATTTCGCTACAATGAGCAGTTCTTC. The variable domain in full, with the rest retrieved from reference TRBV28 and TRBJ2-1, is DVKVTQSSRYLVKRTGEKVFLECVQDMDHENMFWYRQDPGLGLRLIYFSYDVKMKEKGDIPEGYSVSREKKERFSLILESASTNQTSMYLCASSFSNTFRYNEQFFGPGTRLTVL.

The chain couples TRBV27 to TRBJ2-1; the match to TRBD1 covers 10 bases. Germline lookup yields CDR1 MNHEY and CDR2 SMNVEV (reference sequence). The CDR3 loop spans 15 amino acids. The trim removed 5 bases at V and 4 bases at J, leaving 5 bases unmatched. Here the CDR3 reads CASSKGTGVYNEQFF. The CDR3 bases are TGTGCCAGCAGTAAGGGGACAGGGGTTTACAATGAGCAGTTCTTC.

The rearrangement uses TRBV10-3 and TRBJ2-3; 7 bases fit TRBD2. With V trimmed by 10 bases and J by 1 base, 8 bases remained unmatched. Germline V gene sequence: CDR1 ENHRY, CDR2 SYGVKD. This CDR3 contains 14 residues. For the CDR3, the DNA is TGTGCCACCCGGGGGGTCAGGGGCACAGATACGCAGTATTTT. Translated: CATRGVRGTDTQYF.

The genes are TRBV27 and TRBJ2-6; 7 positions match TRBD1. The CDR3 extends over 18 amino acids. The V gene end was trimmed by 1 base and the J gene end by 0 bases; junction bases not matched to a gene: 6. Germline V CDR1 and CDR2: MNHEY, SMNVEV (reference sequence). The DNA for the CDR3 is TGTGCCAGCAGTTTATTGACAGGGCCCTTCTCTGGGGCCAACGTCCTGACTTTC. Translating gives CASSLLTGPFSGANVLTF.

V gene TRBV7-9 combines with J gene TRBJ1-4; perhaps TRBD1 as D (5 bases). In germline, CDR1 is SEHNR, CDR2 FQNEAQ (reference sequence). The V end was cut by 1 base, the J end by 6 bases, with 12 bases between. The CDR3 covers 15 residues. The CDR3 coding sequence is TGTGCCAGCAGCTTAGTGATAGGAGGGGATGAAAAACTGTTTTTT. Amino acid sequence: CASSLVIGGDEKLFF.

V and J are TRBV29-1 and TRBJ2-6, with D uncertain. The CDR3 runs 15 residues. Germline CDR1 reads SQVTM; CDR2 reads ANQGSEA. V lost 6 bases to trimming and J lost 0 bases, with 12 bases between them. The CDR3 loop is CSVVTPGSGANVLTF. The CDR3 bases are TGCAGCGTAGTAACCCCAGGCTCTGGGGCCAACGTCCTGACTTTC.

The chain carries TRBV28 and TRBJ2-1; 9 nucleotides match TRBD1. The germline gives CDR1 MDHEN, CDR2 SYDVKM. This CDR3 comprises 14 residues. The ends lost 4 bases at V and 10 bases at J; junction bases unmatched: 8. CDR3 nucleotides: TGTGCCAGCAGTTCGGGGACAGGGCTTGGGGAGCAGTTCTTC. It codes for CASSSGTGLGEQFF.

The chain combines TRBV29-1 with TRBJ2-1, with D tentatively TRBD2 (6 bases). V lost 4 bases and J 5 bases, leaving 21 bases between the germline ends. The CDR3 consists of 16 residues. Germline CDR1 SQVTM, CDR2 ANQGSEA. The CDR3 loop reads CSVVRERGRPNNEQFF. CDR3 DNA: TGCAGCGTTGTGAGGGAACGGGGGAGGCCTAACAATGAGCAGTTCTTC.